The sequence of this T cell receptor (beta chain) was determined in a study of T cell repertoires in cytomegalovirus infection. In the study overall: Used in the study were CMV epitopes, some recently identified and HLA-C-restricted, others well-studied and HLA-B-restricted. It was the public TCR beta signatures that indicated both CMV infection and matching HLA type.

This clonotype was seen a few times. The antigen is not known. Broader study findings: Using cumulative public TCR beta family frequency, the authors identified those who carried CMV together with the relevant HLA.

TCRdb re-derived calls from the reads in MiXCR, one entry per CDR3 protein. The data show around 340,000 distinct CDR3 sequences, 25% to 30% seen once. This TCR came from a human donor in good health (CMV status not recorded). Some clones in this sample may be carry-over from other donors' samples. The starting material was cultured PBMCs, obtained from culture after CMV antigen stimulation.

The CDR3 is CASSDRVGYEQYF. DNA for the CDR3: TGTGCCAGCAGCGACAGGGTCGGGTACGAGCAGTACTTC. The rearrangement uses TRBV6-1 and TRBJ2-7, with 7 nucleotides matching TRBD1. Trimming cost V 6 bases and J 4 bases; bases outside gene matches: 6. The germline CDR1 and CDR2 sequences are MNHNS and SASEGT. This CDR3 is built from 13 residues.